This section outlines one TCR beta chain sequence together with its context. Method: immunoSEQ multiplex PCR; TCRdb's copy keeps in-frame clones and lacks some. The sample has 160,000 or so clones; roughly 95% are singletons. The sample comes from a study of control samples from healthy donors and cancer patients. The CDR3 covers 14 residues. With 4 bases clipped from V and 8 bases from J, the junction kept 8 bases outside the gene matches. Germline V CDR1 and CDR2: SGDLS, YYNGEE. Source material: blood. The source of this sequence is a woman between 25 and 40 years old in good health. This chain connects TRBV9 to TRBJ2-2; 7 bases align to TRBD2. CDR3 protein: CASSPRGELGELFF. CDR3 nucleotides: TGTGCCAGCAGCCCCCGGGGGGAGTTAGGGGAGCTGTTTTTT. The full variable domain, rest sourced from reference TRBV9 and TRBJ2-2, is DSGVTQTPKHLITATGQRVTLRCSPRSGDLSVYWYQQSLDQGLQFLIQYYNGEERAKGNILERFSAQQFPDLHSELNLSSLELGDSALYFCASSPRGELGELFFGEGSRLTVL.